These T cell receptor beta chains were read from a single sample in a study of T cell clonotyping in hematopoietic cell transplantation. Measured with immunoSEQ multiplex PCR; TCRdb has only the in-frame clones, and not every one. The sample carries 2,000 to 2,500 clones, about 93% recorded once. The sample was peripheral blood mononuclear cells. The receptor source for this set is a man aged 50 or older in good health. Some clones in this sample may be carry-over from other donors' samples. CDR3s include the opening cysteine and the closing phenylalanine or tryptophan. The D gene is left open where the match is weak.

v_call	d_call	j_call	cdr3_nt	cdr3_aa
TRBV5-1	NA	TRBJ1-6	TGCGCCAGCAGCTTGGCCCTTCCTAAAGATTCACCCCTCCACTTT	CASSLALPKDSPLHF
TRBV5-1	TRBD1	TRBJ1-3	TGCGCCAGCAGCCGCTCCGGGACAGGGACTGGAAACACCATATATTTT	CASSRSGTGTGNTIYF
TRBV4-1	TRBD2	TRBJ2-4	TGCGCCAGCAGCCGGGGGGGGGAAAACATTCAGTACTTC	CASSRGGENIQYF